Listed below are T cell receptor beta chains from one sample, sequenced in a study of CD8 T cells in ankylosing spondylitis. A single record per CDR3 protein comes from TCRdb applying MiXCR to the 5' RACE reads. The sample shows around 150,000 distinct CDR3 sequences, about 7.3% of them seen only once. Input material: blood, either unsorted or a sorted T cell fraction (not recorded which). All receptors come from a female donor with ankylosing spondylitis or in good health (not recorded which). Both conserved end residues are part of each CDR3. The order of the fields is clone size, J gene, D gene, V gene, CDR3 DNA, CDR3 protein. A D gene is named only where the DNA matches it firmly. Not all rows give a size; the values are once, few, many and, for expanded clones, a class.

>few|TRBJ2-2|-|TRBV7-3
TGTGCCAGCAGCTTAACGGGGATGACGAACACCGGGGAGCTGTTTTTT
CASSLTGMTNTGELFF
>many|TRBJ1-2|TRBD1|TRBV28
TGTGCCAGCAGTTCCGCCGGGACAGCTGGTGGCTACACCTTC
CASSSAGTAGGYTF
>many|TRBJ1-6|-|TRBV12-3/TRBV12-4
TGTGCCAGCAGTTCCGACGACAGGAAGAATTCACCCCTCCACTTT
CASSSDDRKNSPLHF
>many|TRBJ2-3|TRBD1|TRBV7-6
TGTGCCAGCAGCTCCCCGCCGGGACAGCGCACAGATACGCAGTATTTT
CASSSPPGQRTDTQYF
>many|TRBJ2-6|-|TRBV12-3/TRBV12-4
TGTGCCAGCAGCTCCCACTCTGGGGCCAACGTCCTGACTTTC
CASSSHSGANVLTF
>many|TRBJ2-6|-|TRBV20-1
TGCAGTGCTAGAAACAGGGTCTCAGCTGGGGCCAACGTCCTGACTTTC
CSARNRVSAGANVLTF
>many|TRBJ1-2|-|TRBV9
TGTGCCAGCAGCCTCGACCGGGTGGGGAGCTACACCTTC
CASSLDRVGSYTF
>-|TRBJ2-5|-|TRBV20-1
TGCAGTGCAGAAAGACTCGTTGCTGGGACCCAGTACTTC
CSAERLVAGTQYF
>many|TRBJ1-2|-|TRBV4-3
TGCGCCAGCAGCGAAGGGAAGGGGACCTATGGCTACACCTTC
CASSEGKGTYGYTF
>many|TRBJ1-5|-|TRBV7-2
TGTGCCAGCAGCTTAGAATCGCAGGGCCGGCAGCCCCAGCATTTT
CASSLESQGRQPQHF
>many|TRBJ1-3|TRBD1|TRBV20-1
TGCAGTGCTAGAGGAGGAGGGGGCCCAAACACCATATATTTT
CSARGGGGPNTIYF
>many|TRBJ2-2|-|TRBV5-1
TGCGCCAGCAGCCTCCCGACTAGTATCACCGGGGAGCTGTTTTTT
CASSLPTSITGELFF
>many|TRBJ1-1|-|TRBV6-2/TRBV6-3
TGTGCCAGCAGTTACTCGTTAGGGAGGAACACTGAAGCTTTCTTT
CASSYSLGRNTEAFF
>many|TRBJ1-6|TRBD1|TRBV29-1
TGCAGCGTTCGGACAGGGAGCTCCTATAATTCACCCCTCCACTTT
CSVRTGSSYNSPLHF
>many|TRBJ1-1|-|TRBV20-1
TGCAGTGCTTCCCCCGGGGGTATGAACACTGAAGCTTTCTTT
CSASPGGMNTEAFF
>many|TRBJ2-3|TRBD1|TRBV5-1
TGCGCCGGACGACAGGGTGTCAGCACAGATACGCAGTATTTT
CAGRQGVSTDTQYF
>few|TRBJ1-3|-|TRBV21-1
TGTGCCAGCAGCAAAAAGGACAGCCACTCTGGAAACACCATATATTTT
CASSKKDSHSGNTIYF